These 18 T cell receptor beta chains were all obtained from the same sample, sequenced in a study of metastatic and nonmetastatic thyroid tumors. Through MiXCR, TCRdb re-clonotyped the PCR reads. Among some 17,000 clones listed, 25% to 30% were seen once. Patients were all untreated before their thyroid surgery. Sequenced input: tumor tissue. All receptors derive from a female donor with papillary thyroid cancer or a benign thyroid nodule (not recorded which). Some clones in this sample may be carry-over from other donors' samples.

The J gene is TRBJ2-2, the V gene TRBV20-1, with D maybe TRBD1 (6 bases). Germline CDR1 is DFQATT and CDR2 is SNEGSKA (reference sequence). V shed 4 bases and J shed 3 bases, with 15 bases lying between them. The CDR3 length is 15 residues. DNA for the CDR3: TGCAGTGCTACTTTACAGGGAGCCGACACCGGGGAGCTGTTTTTT. Protein product: CSATLQGADTGELFF.

The J gene is TRBJ1-6, the V gene TRBV13; D gene uncertain. Trimming removed 0 bases from V and 9 bases from J, with 3 bases in between. Germline CDR1 and CDR2: PRHDT and FYEKMQ (reference sequence). CDR3 length: 12 amino acids. The CDR3 DNA follows: TGTGCCAGCAGCTTAGGGGGTTCACCCCTCCACTTT. It translates to CASSLGGSPLHF. The complete variable domain, with remaining parts taken from reference TRBV13 and TRBJ1-6, reads AAGVIQSPRHLIKEKRETATLKCYPIPRHDTVYWYQQGPGQDPQFLISFYEKMQSDKGSIPDRFSAQQFSDYHSELNMSSLELGDSALYFCASSLGGSPLHFGNGTRLTVT.

The chain links TRBV5-4 to TRBJ2-1; 8 bases match TRBD1. The junction had 5 bases not matched to a gene; V was cut back by 3 bases and J by 0 bases. Germline V gene data show CDR1 as SGHNT and CDR2 as YYREEE (reference sequence). There are 16 residues in the CDR3. Here the CDR3 DNA reads TGTGCCAGCAGCTACTACAGGGGGATCTCCTACAATGAGCAGTTCTTC. This gives the protein CASSYYRGISYNEQFF.

V gene TRBV6-2 or TRBV6-3 combines with J gene TRBJ2-7, with 7 bases fitting TRBD1. After removal of 4 bases from V and 1 base from J, the junction contained 19 bases not matched to a gene. Germline V gene data show CDR1 as MNHEY and CDR2 as SVGEGT. The CDR3 totals 19 residues. CDR3 DNA sequence: TGTGCCAGCAGTTTACAGACAGGGTTGGGTCCTTCCCGTTCCTACGAGCAGTACTTC. This codes for CASSLQTGLGPSRSYEQYF.

This clone appeared many times. The gene calls are TRBV5-4 and TRBJ2-3, with D possibly TRBD2 on 9 matching bases. Looked up from germline, CDR1 is SGHNT and CDR2 is YYREEE (reference sequence). The CDR3 has 17 residues. V was cut by 0 bases and J by 6 bases, with 20 bases left in between. The CDR3 nucleotides read TGTGCCAGCAGCTTGGGGACAGGGCGCGGGAGGGCGGATACGCAGTATTTT. Protein sequence: CASSLGTGRGRADTQYF.

The V call is TRBV7-9, the J call TRBJ1-6; no clear D. The CDR3 is 12 amino acids. Germline loops: CDR1 SEHNR, CDR2 FQNEAQ (reference sequence). Trimming removed 0 bases at V and 14 bases at J, with 8 bases between. CDR3 DNA sequence: TGTGCCAGCAGCTTAGCGGTGGGGACCCTCCACTTT. Translation gives CASSLAVGTLHF.

This chain links TRBV2 with TRBJ1-2, with D possibly matching TRBD1 (5 bases). The V end lost 0 bases, the J end lost 4 bases, and 9 bases lay between the germline ends. Germline CDR1 is SNHLY and CDR2 is FYNNEI. The length of the CDR3 is 14 residues. The CDR3 loop reads CASSEAAGLYGYTF. The CDR3, as DNA: TGTGCCAGCAGTGAAGCAGCGGGGCTCTATGGCTACACCTTC.

In the case of this clone: A read error may produce the germline difference seen at one junction end. The CDR3 loop is CVSNRDREWETQYF. The CDR3 DNA reads as TGTGTCAGCAACCGGGACAGGGAGTGGGAGACCCAGTACTTC. This chain links TRBV2 with TRBJ2-5; TRBD1 matches at 9 bases. Germline values: CDR1 SNHLY, CDR2 FYNNEI. This CDR3 is built from 14 residues. The full variable domain, with the rest looked up from reference TRBV2 and TRBJ2-5, is EPEVTQTPSHQVTQMGQEVILRCVPISNHLYFYWYRQILGQKVEFLVSFYNNEISEKSEIFDDQFSVERPDGSNFTLKIRSTKLEDSAMYFCVSNRDREWETQYFGPGTRLLVL.

V usage is TRBV6-1 and J usage is TRBJ2-7, with a weak D call TRBD1 (5 bases). V lost 10 bases and J lost 9, with 19 bases in between. Per germline, CDR1 MNHNS and CDR2 SASEGT. The CDR3 has 12 residues. The CDR3 is CAIKGDFASQYF. Here the CDR3 DNA reads TGTGCCATAAAAGGGGATTTCGCGTCGCAGTACTTC.

The chain has TRBV7-8 and TRBJ2-7; 8 bases line up with TRBD1. V gave up 5 bases and J gave up 5 bases; unmatched junction bases: 17. Per germline, CDR1 SGHVS and CDR2 FQNEAQ. The CDR3 has 17 amino acids. CDR3 sequence reads: CASSTFFRDRTLDEQYF. CDR3 coding DNA: TGTGCCAGCAGCACCTTCTTCCGGGACAGGACCCTAGACGAGCAGTACTTC.

The chain joins TRBV10-2 to TRBJ2-1; 10 bases map to TRBD2. This CDR3 region has 15 residues. Losses at the gene ends were 0 bases for V and 8 bases for J; bases not matched to a gene: 4. The germline CDR1 and CDR2 sequences are WSHSY and SAAADI. CDR3 region: CASSESSGRAYEQFF. The CDR3 DNA reads TGCGCCAGCAGTGAGTCCAGCGGGAGGGCCTATGAGCAGTTCTTC.

This clone appeared many times. This chain uses TRBV6-1 with TRBJ2-7; 8 bases fit TRBD1. Trimming removed 7 bases from V and 2 bases from J; junction bases left unmatched: 10. The CDR3 contains 15 residues. Germline loops: CDR1 MNHNS, CDR2 SASEGT. The CDR3 loop is CASTDRGFTTYEQYF. In DNA form, the CDR3 reads TGTGCCAGCACCGACAGGGGCTTTACTACCTACGAGCAGTACTTC.

V gene TRBV28 combines with J gene TRBJ2-7; D not certain. V was clipped by 5 bases and J by 3 bases, with 5 bases between them. This CDR3 has 11 amino acids. Germline lookup yields CDR1 MDHEN and CDR2 SYDVKM. The CDR3 reads CASSKYYEQYF. The DNA for the CDR3 is TGTGCCAGCAGTAAATACTACGAGCAGTACTTC.

V and J are TRBV5-6 and TRBJ2-7; 7 bases fit TRBD1. The CDR3 length is 15 residues. Germline CDR1 and CDR2: SGHDT and YYEEEE. V gave up 4 bases and J gave up 6 bases; unmatched junction bases: 13. This chain's CDR3 is CASSTNNLQGTEQYF. In DNA, the CDR3 is TGTGCCAGCAGCACGAACAATTTACAGGGGACCGAGCAGTACTTC.

The J gene is TRBJ1-1, the V gene TRBV2; D is possibly TRBD1 (5 bases). Between the trimmed V and J ends, which lost 8 bases and 5 bases, there was a span of 18 bases. The germline V gene has CDR1 SNHLY and CDR2 FYNNEI. This CDR3 contains 14 residues. The CDR3: CASCRDSSVTEAFF. The CDR3 DNA sequence: TGTGCCAGCTGCAGGGACTCCAGTGTTACTGAAGCTTTCTTT. The full variable domain, rest sourced from reference TRBV2 and TRBJ1-1, is EPEVTQTPSHQVTQMGQEVILRCVPISNHLYFYWYRQILGQKVEFLVSFYNNEISEKSEIFDDQFSVERPDGSNFTLKIRSTKLEDSAMYFCASCRDSSVTEAFFGQGTRLTVV.

This rearrangement joins TRBV6-2 or TRBV6-3 to TRBJ2-1; no firm D call. The CDR3 consists of 13 residues. Germline loops: CDR1 MNHEY, CDR2 SVGEGT. Trimming shortened V by 2 bases and J by 8 bases, and 10 bases separated the two germline ends. This CDR3 reads CASSYPRRHEQFF. The CDR3 DNA reads TGTGCCAGCAGTTACCCCCGCAGGCATGAGCAGTTCTTC.

The V gene is TRBV11-2, the J gene TRBJ2-5, with 10 bases aligning to TRBD2. CDR1 SGHAT and CDR2 FQNNGV come from the germline V gene. The CDR3 runs to 16 residues. V dropped 6 bases and J dropped 4; count of bases not matched to a gene: 11. The CDR3 sequence: CASSLKALAGVETQYF. The DNA of the CDR3 is TGTGCCAGCAGTCTTAAGGCCCTAGCGGGAGTAGAGACCCAGTACTTC.

This clone was observed many times. The chain combines TRBV7-6 with TRBJ2-2, with D perhaps matching TRBD1 (5 bases). Germline V lookup: CDR1 SGHVS, CDR2 FNYEAQ. The CDR3 sequence is 15 residues long. Trimming took off 0 bases at V and 6 bases at J, with 11 bases between the two ends. The DNA of the CDR3 is TGTGCCAGCAGCTTAGCGAACCCAGGGCCCGGGGAGCTGTTTTTT. It codes for CASSLANPGPGELFF. Full variable domain (missing parts from reference TRBV7-6 and TRBJ2-2): GAGVSQSPRYKVTKRGQDVALRCDPISGHVSLYWYRQALGQGPEFLTYFNYEAQQDKSGLPNDRFSAERPEGSISTLTIQRTEQRDSAMYRCASSLANPGPGELFFGEGSRLTVL.